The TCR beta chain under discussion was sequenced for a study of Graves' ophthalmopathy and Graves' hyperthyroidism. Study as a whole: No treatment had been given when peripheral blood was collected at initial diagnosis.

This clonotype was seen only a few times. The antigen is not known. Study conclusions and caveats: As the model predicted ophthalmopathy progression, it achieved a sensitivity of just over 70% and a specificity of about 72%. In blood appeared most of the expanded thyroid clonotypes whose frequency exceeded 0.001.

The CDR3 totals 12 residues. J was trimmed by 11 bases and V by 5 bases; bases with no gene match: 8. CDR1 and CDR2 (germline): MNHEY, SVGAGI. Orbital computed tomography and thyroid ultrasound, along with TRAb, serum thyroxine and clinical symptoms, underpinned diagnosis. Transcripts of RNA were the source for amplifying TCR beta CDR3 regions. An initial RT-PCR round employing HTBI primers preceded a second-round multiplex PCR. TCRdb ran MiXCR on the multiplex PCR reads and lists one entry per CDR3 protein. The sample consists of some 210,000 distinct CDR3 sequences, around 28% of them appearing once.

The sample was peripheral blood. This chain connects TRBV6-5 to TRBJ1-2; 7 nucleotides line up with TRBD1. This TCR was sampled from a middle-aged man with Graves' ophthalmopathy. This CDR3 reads CASSTPGQSYTF. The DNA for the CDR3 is TGTGCCAGCAGTACTCCGGGACAGTCATACACCTTC.